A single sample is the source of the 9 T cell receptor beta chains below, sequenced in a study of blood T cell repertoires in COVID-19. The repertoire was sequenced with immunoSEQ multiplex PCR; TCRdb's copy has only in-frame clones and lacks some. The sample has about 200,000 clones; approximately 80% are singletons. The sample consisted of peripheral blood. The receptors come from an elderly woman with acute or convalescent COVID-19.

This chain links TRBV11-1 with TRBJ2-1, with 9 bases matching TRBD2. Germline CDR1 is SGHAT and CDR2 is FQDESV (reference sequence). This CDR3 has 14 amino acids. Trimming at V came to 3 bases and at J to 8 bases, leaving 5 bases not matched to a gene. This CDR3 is CASSLGLADYEQFF. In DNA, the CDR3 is TGTGCCAGCAGCTTGGGACTAGCAGATTATGAGCAGTTCTTC.

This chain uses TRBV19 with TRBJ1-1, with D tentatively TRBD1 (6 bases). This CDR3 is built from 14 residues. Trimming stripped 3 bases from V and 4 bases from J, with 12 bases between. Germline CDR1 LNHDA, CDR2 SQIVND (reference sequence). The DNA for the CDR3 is TGTGCCAGTAGTATGACCCAGGGGATCACTGAAGCTTTCTTT. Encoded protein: CASSMTQGITEAFF.

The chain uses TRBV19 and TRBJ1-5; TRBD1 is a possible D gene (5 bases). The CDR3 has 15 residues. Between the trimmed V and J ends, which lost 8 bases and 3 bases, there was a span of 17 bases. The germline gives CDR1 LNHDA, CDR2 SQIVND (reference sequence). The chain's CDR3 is CASSPQGLVNQPQHF. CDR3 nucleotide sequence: TGTGCCAGTTCCCCTCAGGGTTTAGTCAATCAGCCCCAGCATTTT.

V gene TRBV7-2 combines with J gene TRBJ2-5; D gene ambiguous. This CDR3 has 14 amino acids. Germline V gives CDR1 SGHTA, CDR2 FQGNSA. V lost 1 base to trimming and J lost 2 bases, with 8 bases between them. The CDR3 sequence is CASSLGPLQETQYF. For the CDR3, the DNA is TGTGCCAGCAGCTTAGGGCCACTACAAGAGACCCAGTACTTC.

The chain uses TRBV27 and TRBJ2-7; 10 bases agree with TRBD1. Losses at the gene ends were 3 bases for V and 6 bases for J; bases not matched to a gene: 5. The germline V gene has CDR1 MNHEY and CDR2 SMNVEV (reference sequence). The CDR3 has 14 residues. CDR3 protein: CASSLGQGLSEQYF. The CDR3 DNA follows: TGTGCCAGCAGTTTGGGACAGGGGTTGTCCGAGCAGTACTTC.

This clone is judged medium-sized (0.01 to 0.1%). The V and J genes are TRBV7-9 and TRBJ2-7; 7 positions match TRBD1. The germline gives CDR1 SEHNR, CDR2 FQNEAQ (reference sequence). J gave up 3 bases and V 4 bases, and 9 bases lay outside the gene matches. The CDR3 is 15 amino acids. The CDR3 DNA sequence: TGTGCCAGCAGCTACATACTTCGGGACAGCTACGAGCAGTACTTC. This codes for CASSYILRDSYEQYF. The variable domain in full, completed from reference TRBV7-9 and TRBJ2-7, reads DTGVSQNPRHKITKRGQNVTFRCDPISEHNRLYWYRQTLGQGPEFLTYFQNEAQLEKSRLLSDRFSAERPKGSFSTLEIQRTEQGDSAMYLCASSYILRDSYEQYFGPGTRLTVT.

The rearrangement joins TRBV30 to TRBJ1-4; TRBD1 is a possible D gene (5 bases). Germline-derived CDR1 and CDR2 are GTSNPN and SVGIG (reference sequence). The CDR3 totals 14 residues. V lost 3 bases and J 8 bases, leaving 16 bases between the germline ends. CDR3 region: CAWSPGPGGEKLFF. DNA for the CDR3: TGTGCCTGGAGCCCGGGACCAGGAGGGGAAAAACTGTTTTTT.

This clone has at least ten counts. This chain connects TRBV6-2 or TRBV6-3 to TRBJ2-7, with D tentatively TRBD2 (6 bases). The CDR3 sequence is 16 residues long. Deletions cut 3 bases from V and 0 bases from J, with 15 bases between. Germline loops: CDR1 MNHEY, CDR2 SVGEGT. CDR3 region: CASSYPGVLLSYEQYF. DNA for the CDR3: TGTGCCAGCAGTTATCCGGGGGTCCTACTCTCCTACGAGCAGTACTTC.

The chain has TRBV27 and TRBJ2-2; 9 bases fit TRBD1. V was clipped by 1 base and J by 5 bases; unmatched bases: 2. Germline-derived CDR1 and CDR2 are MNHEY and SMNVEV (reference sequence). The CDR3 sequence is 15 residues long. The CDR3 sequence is CASSLFGQGTGELFF. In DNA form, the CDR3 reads TGTGCCAGCAGTTTATTCGGACAGGGGACCGGGGAGCTGTTTTTT.